The 6 T cell receptor beta chains below all came from one sample that was sequenced in a study of blood T cell repertoires in COVID-19. TCRdb keeps only in-frame clones here, not all; method: immunoSEQ multiplex PCR. The table has around 250,000 clones, about 83% seen once; the top ten hold roughly 2%. The sequenced sample was PBMCs or T cells enriched from blood (not recorded which). Receptor source: a woman aged 45-59 years who had recovered from COVID-19.

The V gene is TRBV7-6, the J gene TRBJ1-4; 8 nucleotides match TRBD1. V gave up 5 bases and J gave up 7 bases; unmatched junction bases: 9. Per the germline V gene, CDR1 is SGHVS and CDR2 is FNYEAQ. The length of the CDR3 is 15 residues. CDR3 in DNA: TGTGCCAGCAGCCCTCAGGACAGGGTCGGTGAAAAACTGTTTTTT. Translating gives CASSPQDRVGEKLFF.

The chain uses TRBV19 and TRBJ1-2; a weak D match, TRBD1 (6 bases). Germline loops: CDR1 LNHDA, CDR2 SQIVND (reference sequence). There are 14 residues in the CDR3. V lost 7 bases and J 7 bases, leaving 19 bases between the germline ends. The CDR3 DNA is TGTGCCAGTAAAAGGGCAGGGGAAGTTTCTGGCTACACCTTC. This codes for CASKRAGEVSGYTF.

This clone turned up a few times. The chain combines TRBV7-2 with TRBJ2-7, with TRBD1 matching over 7 bases. The germline gives CDR1 SGHTA, CDR2 FQGNSA. V lost 1 base, J lost 4 bases, and 7 bases stayed unmatched. The CDR3 has 15 amino acids. The CDR3 protein is CASSLGLARGYEQYF. For the CDR3, the DNA is TGTGCCAGCAGCTTAGGTCTCGCCAGGGGGTACGAGCAGTACTTC.

This clone has a handful of counts. The chain joins TRBV29-1 to TRBJ1-4; D call uncertain. In germline, CDR1 is SQVTM, CDR2 ANQGSEA. The CDR3 has 10 amino acids. The V end lost 7 bases, the J end lost 8 bases, and 8 bases lay between the germline ends. Here the CDR3 DNA reads TGCAGCGGGGCTGGGGAAAAACTGTTTTTT. Translating it yields CSGAGEKLFF.

The rearrangement uses TRBV19 and TRBJ1-5; D is ambiguous. The CDR3 has 16 amino acids. The V end was cut by 7 bases, the J end by 0 bases, with 16 bases between. CDR1 LNHDA and CDR2 SQIVND come from the germline V gene (reference sequence). As DNA, the CDR3 is TGTGCCAGTACCGATTACAGCTATTATAGCAATCAGCCCCAGCATTTT. This translates into CASTDYSYYSNQPQHF.

V and J are TRBV10-3 and TRBJ2-3; weak D call: TRBD2 (5 bases). Germline V lookup: CDR1 ENHRY, CDR2 SYGVKD. The ends were cut back, 10 bases at V and 6 bases at J, with 29 bases in the middle. This CDR3 contains 17 residues. The DNA for the CDR3 is TGTGCCACCGACCCCGCACTAGACGCCCTCTCCCCGGATACGCAGTATTTT. The encoded protein is CATDPALDALSPDTQYF.